This T cell receptor beta chain was captured by sequencing in a study of T cells in tuberculosis. Trimming cost V 2 bases and J 4 bases, with 5 bases left between them. The CDR3 sequence is 12 residues long. Germline V gene sequence: CDR1 SGHTA, CDR2 FQGTGA. Clones were sequenced by immunoSEQ multiplex PCR, and TCRdb holds only the in-frame ones, with some missing. The data contain 35,000 to 45,000 clones, approximately 94% of them seen just once; the ten biggest clones take up over 10%. V usage is TRBV7-3 and J usage is TRBJ1-2; D is ambiguous. The sample was PBMCs. The clonotype comes from a donor aged 10-29 years with latent tuberculosis or without tuberculosis infection. Some clones in this sample may be carry-over from other donors' samples. The CDR3 DNA reads TGTGCCAGCAGCTTAGGCACCTATGGCTACACCTTC. This translates into CASSLGTYGYTF. Full variable domain (missing parts from reference TRBV7-3 and TRBJ1-2): GAGVSQTPSNKVTEKGKYVELRCDPISGHTALYWYRQSLGQGPEFLIYFQGTGAADDSGLPNDRFFAVRPEGSVSTLKIQRTERGDSAVYLCASSLGTYGYTFGSGTRLTVV.